This T cell receptor (beta chain) was recovered during a study of T cell responses to AZD1222 COVID-19 vaccine. The study, taken as a whole, reports: Baseline antibody screening turned up just a handful of seropositive AZD1222 recipients.

Profiling relied on immunoSEQ multiplex PCR, and the TCRdb table lists in-frame clones only, not all of them. The sample lists around 100,000 clones; approximately 91% were seen once. V dropped 4 bases and J dropped 4; count of bases not matched to a gene: 7. The germline V gene encodes CDR1 SGHDN and CDR2 FVKESK. The CDR3 runs 15 residues. Details on this clone: Its target is unknown.

The sample here was peripheral blood, taken on day 0 of AZD1222 vaccination. This sequence originates from an adult in good health. V gene TRBV14 combines with J gene TRBJ2-7; 10 nucleotides line up with TRBD1. CDR3 in amino acids: CASSPDRGRFYEQYF. As DNA, the CDR3 is TGTGCCAGCAGCCCTGACAGGGGGCGCTTTTACGAGCAGTACTTC. The complete variable domain, with remaining parts taken from reference TRBV14 and TRBJ2-7, reads EAGVTQFPSHSVIEKGQTVTLRCDPISGHDNLYWYRRVMGKEIKFLLHFVKESKQDESGMPNNRFLAERTGGTYSTLKVQPAELEDSGVYFCASSPDRGRFYEQYFGPGTRLTVT.